Here is one TCR beta chain with its context. V lost 6 bases to trimming and J lost 6 bases, with 14 bases between them. The CDR3 covers 13 residues. TCRdb processed the RT-PCR reads anew with MiXCR; each CDR3 protein has one entry. The profile shows about 680,000 distinct CDR3 sequences, approximately 14% of them singletons. This clonotype was sampled from a female donor in good health, serving as a healthy control. The sample taken for sequencing was memory CD4+ T cells from blood. This sequence joins TRBV12-3 or TRBV12-4 and TRBJ1-1; D might be TRBD1 (5 bases). This chain's CDR3 is CASSPTRGAEAFF. CDR3 bases: TGTGCCAGCAGCCCCACCCGGGGGGCTGAAGCTTTCTTT.